This T cell receptor (beta chain) stems from a study of cytomegalovirus exposure and HLA in healthy donors. General study findings and limits: As a later analysis showed, a missense DCLRE1C variant was linked to trimming of TCR beta V- and J-genes.

With V trimmed by 6 bases and J by 0 bases, 7 bases remained unmatched. This CDR3 is built from 15 residues. CDR1 and CDR2 (germline): SNHLY, FYNNEI. The study ran its PCR with 60 Vbeta and 13 Jbeta primers. TCRdb's table, derived via immunoSEQ multiplex PCR, lists solely in-frame clones and lacks some. The sample lists about 150,000 clones, around 70% occurring once. Notes on this clone: What it recognizes is unknown.

The clonotype was recovered from a woman aged 60-75 years in good health and CMV-seropositive. V and J are TRBV2 and TRBJ1-2; TRBD1 matches 7 bases. The sample was PBMCs. The CDR3 DNA follows: TGTGCCAGCAGCCAGACAGGGAACTCTAACTATGGCTACACCTTC. This translates into CASSQTGNSNYGYTF. The variable domain in full, completed from reference TRBV2 and TRBJ1-2, reads EPEVTQTPSHQVTQMGQEVILRCVPISNHLYFYWYRQILGQKVEFLVSFYNNEISEKSEIFDDQFSVERPDGSNFTLKIRSTKLEDSAMYFCASSQTGNSNYGYTFGSGTRLTVV.